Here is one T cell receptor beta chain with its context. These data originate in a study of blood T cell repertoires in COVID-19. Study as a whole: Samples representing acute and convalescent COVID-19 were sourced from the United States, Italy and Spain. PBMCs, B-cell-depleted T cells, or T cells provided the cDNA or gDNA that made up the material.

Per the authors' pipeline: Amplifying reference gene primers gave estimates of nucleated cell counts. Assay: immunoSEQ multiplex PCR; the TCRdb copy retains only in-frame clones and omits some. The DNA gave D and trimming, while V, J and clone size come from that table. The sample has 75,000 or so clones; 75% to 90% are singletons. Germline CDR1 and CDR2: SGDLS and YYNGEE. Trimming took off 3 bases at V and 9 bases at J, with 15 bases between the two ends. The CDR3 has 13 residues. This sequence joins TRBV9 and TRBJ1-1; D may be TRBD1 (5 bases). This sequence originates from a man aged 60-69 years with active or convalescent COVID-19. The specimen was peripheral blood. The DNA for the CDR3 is TGTGCCAGCAGCGCCCCAGACAGCCGCAAAGCTTTCTTT. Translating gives CASSAPDSRKAFF. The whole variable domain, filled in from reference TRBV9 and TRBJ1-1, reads DSGVTQTPKHLITATGQRVTLRCSPRSGDLSVYWYQQSLDQGLQFLIQYYNGEERAKGNILERFSAQQFPDLHSELNLSSLELGDSALYFCASSAPDSRKAFFGQGTRLTVV.